This TCR beta chain was captured in a study of OX40 agonist ivuxolimab in advanced cancers. The wider study: The patients' treatment was ivuxolimab, an agonistic anti-OX40 (CD134) antibody. Hepatocellular carcinoma, melanoma, renal cell or head and neck cancer occurred in dose-escalation patients. The mean age was roughly 60 years, ranging from roughly 23 to 80, with approximately 83% of participants male.

TCRdb's table, derived via immunoSEQ multiplex PCR, lists solely in-frame clones and lacks some. The sample has about 82,000 clones, roughly 88% seen once. V lost 4 bases, J lost 4 bases, and 11 bases lay in between. The CDR3 runs 13 residues. Looked up from germline, CDR1 is LNHDA and CDR2 is SQIVND (reference sequence). V gene TRBV19 combines with J gene TRBJ2-7, with a tentative D call TRBD2 (7 bases). This specimen consisted of CD4+ or CD8+ T cells sorted from blood, obtained in a trial of the OX40 agonist ivuxolimab. The source of this sequence is an adult with an advanced solid tumor such as melanoma, head and neck, liver or kidney cancer. The CDR3 coding sequence is TGTGCCAGTAGTAGGGGGGGCGCGTACGAGCAGTACTTC. It yields the protein CASSRGGAYEQYF.